This TCR beta chain was retrieved from a study of cytomegalovirus exposure and HLA in healthy donors. Points from the study as a whole: Later genetic work tied a missense DCLRE1C variant to beta-chain V and J trimming. In vitro confirmation showed a few CMV-associated chains to be CMV antigen specific. Another analysis was done later, and it associated over 15,000 TCR beta sequences with HLA alleles at 0.05 false discovery rate. Per published accounts, TCR beta sequences correctly predicted the HLA-A and HLA-B alleles of most subjects.

As for this clone: What it binds is not known.

The PCR made use of 60 Vbeta and 13 Jbeta primers. Libraries were prepared by immunoSEQ multiplex PCR; TCRdb keeps only in-frame clonotypes and omits some of them. In the table there are about 95,000 clones, 55% to 75% of which are singletons. CDR3 length equals 14 residues. The germline gives CDR1 MNHEY, CDR2 SMNVEV (reference sequence). V was trimmed by 5 bases and J by 6 bases, leaving 16 bases between them. The TCR sequence derives from a woman between 45 and 65 years old in good health and CMV-seropositive. Sample: PBMCs. The genes are TRBV27 and TRBJ2-5, with D unclear. CDR3 sequence: CASSTILRIQTQYF. CDR3 sequence (DNA): TGTGCCAGCAGTACAATCCTCCGCATCCAGACCCAGTACTTC.